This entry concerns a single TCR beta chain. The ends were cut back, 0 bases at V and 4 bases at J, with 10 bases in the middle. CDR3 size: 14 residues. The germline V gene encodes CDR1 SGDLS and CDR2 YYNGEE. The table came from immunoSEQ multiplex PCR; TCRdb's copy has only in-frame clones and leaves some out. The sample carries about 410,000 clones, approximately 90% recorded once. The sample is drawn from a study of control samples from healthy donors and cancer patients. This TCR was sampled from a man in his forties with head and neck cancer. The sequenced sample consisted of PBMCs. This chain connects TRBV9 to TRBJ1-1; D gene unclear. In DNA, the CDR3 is TGTGCCAGCAGCGTAGACACTGTGGGCACTGAAGCTTTCTTT. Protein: CASSVDTVGTEAFF. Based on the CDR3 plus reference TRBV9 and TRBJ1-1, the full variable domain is DSGVTQTPKHLITATGQRVTLRCSPRSGDLSVYWYQQSLDQGLQFLIQYYNGEERAKGNILERFSAQQFPDLHSELNLSSLELGDSALYFCASSVDTVGTEAFFGQGTRLTVV.